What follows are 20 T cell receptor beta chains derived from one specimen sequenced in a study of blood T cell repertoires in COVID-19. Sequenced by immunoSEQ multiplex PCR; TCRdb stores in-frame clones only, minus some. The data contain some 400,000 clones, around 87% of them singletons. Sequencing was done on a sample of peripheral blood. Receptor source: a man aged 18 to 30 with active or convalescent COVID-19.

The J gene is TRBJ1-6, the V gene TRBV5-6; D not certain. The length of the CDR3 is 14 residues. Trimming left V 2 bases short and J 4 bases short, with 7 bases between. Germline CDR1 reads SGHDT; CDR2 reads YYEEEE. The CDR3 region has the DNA TGTGCCAGCAGCTTACGGGAATATAATTCACCCCTCCACTTT. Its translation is CASSLREYNSPLHF.

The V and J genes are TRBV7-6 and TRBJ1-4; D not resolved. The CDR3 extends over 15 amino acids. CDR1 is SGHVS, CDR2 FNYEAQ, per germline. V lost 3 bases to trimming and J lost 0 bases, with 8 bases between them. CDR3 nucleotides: TGTGCCAGCAGCTTCGGCACAGCAACTAATGAAAAACTGTTTTTT. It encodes CASSFGTATNEKLFF.

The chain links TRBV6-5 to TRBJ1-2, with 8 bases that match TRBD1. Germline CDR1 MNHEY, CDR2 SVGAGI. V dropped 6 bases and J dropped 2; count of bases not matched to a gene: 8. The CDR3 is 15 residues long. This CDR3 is CASSRQGQGNYGYTF. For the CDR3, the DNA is TGTGCCAGCAGCCGCCAAGGACAGGGAAACTATGGCTACACCTTC.

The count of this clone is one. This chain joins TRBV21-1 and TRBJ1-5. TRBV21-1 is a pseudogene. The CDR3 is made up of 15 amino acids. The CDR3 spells CASSAVRTPDHPVHF. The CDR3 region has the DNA TGTGCCAGCAGCGCCGTCAGGACTCCCGATCACCCAGTGCATTTT.

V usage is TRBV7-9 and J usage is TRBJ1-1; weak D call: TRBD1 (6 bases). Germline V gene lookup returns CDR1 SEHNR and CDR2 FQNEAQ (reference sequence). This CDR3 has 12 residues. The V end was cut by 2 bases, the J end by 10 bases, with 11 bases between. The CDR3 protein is CASSLSDRRAFF. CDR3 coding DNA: TGTGCCAGCAGCTTATCCGACAGGAGAGCTTTCTTT.

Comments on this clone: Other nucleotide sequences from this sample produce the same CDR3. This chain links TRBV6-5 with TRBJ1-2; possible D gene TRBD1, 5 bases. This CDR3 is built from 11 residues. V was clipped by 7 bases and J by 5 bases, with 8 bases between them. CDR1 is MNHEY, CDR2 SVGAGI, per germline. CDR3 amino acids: CASTGLYGYTF. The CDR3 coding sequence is TGTGCCAGCACAGGGCTATATGGCTACACCTTC.

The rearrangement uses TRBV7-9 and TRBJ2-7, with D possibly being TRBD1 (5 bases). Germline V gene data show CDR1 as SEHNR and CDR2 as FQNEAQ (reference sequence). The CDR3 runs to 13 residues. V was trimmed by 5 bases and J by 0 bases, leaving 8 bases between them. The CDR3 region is CASSADISYEQYF. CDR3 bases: TGTGCCAGCAGCGCGGACATCTCCTACGAGCAGTACTTC.

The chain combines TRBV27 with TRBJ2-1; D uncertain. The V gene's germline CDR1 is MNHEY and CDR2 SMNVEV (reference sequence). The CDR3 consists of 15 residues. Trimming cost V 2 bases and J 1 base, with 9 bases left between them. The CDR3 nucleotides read TGTGCCAGCAGTTTAGCTATATCATCCTACAATGAGCAGTTCTTC. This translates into CASSLAISSYNEQFF.

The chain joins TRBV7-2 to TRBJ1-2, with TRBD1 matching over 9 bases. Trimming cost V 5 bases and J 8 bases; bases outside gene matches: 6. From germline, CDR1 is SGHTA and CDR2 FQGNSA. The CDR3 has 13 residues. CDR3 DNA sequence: TGTGCCAGCAGCACCCGACAGGGGGGGGGCTACACCTTC. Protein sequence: CASSTRQGGGYTF.

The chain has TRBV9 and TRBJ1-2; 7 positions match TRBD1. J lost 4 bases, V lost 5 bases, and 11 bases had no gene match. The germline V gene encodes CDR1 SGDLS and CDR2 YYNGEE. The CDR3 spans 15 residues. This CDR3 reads CASRATGATSYGYTF. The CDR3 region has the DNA TGTGCCAGCAGAGCCACAGGGGCAACATCCTATGGCTACACCTTC. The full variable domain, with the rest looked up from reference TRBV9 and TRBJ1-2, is DSGVTQTPKHLITATGQRVTLRCSPRSGDLSVYWYQQSLDQGLQFLIQYYNGEERAKGNILERFSAQQFPDLHSELNLSSLELGDSALYFCASRATGATSYGYTFGSGTRLTVV.

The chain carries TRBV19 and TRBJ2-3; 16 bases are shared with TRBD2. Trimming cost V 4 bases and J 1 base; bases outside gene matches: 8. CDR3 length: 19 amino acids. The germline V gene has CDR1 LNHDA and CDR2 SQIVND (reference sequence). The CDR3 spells CASSTRGLAGGRRTDTQYF. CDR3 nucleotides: TGTGCCAGTAGTACCCGGGGACTAGCGGGAGGGCGTCGCACAGATACGCAGTATTTT.

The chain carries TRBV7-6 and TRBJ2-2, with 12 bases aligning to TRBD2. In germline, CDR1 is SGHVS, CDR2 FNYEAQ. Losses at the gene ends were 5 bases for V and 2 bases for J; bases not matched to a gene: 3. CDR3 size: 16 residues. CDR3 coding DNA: TGTGCCAGCAGCACACTAGCGGGGGGAAACACCGGGGAGCTGTTTTTT. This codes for CASSTLAGGNTGELFF. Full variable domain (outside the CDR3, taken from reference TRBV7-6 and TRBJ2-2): GAGVSQSPRYKVTKRGQDVALRCDPISGHVSLYWYRQALGQGPEFLTYFNYEAQQDKSGLPNDRFSAERPEGSISTLTIQRTEQRDSAMYRCASSTLAGGNTGELFFGEGSRLTVL.

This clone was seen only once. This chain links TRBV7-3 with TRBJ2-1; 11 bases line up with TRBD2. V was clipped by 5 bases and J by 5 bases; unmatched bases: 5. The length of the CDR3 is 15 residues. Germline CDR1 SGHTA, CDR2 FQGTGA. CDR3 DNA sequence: TGTGCCAGCAGCCATCCGGGACTAGCGGACAATGAGCAGTTCTTC. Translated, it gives CASSHPGLADNEQFF.

This chain's CDR3 is CASSFSGDFYEQYF. DNA for the CDR3: TGTGCCAGCAGTTTCTCGGGAGATTTTTACGAGCAGTACTTC. V and J are TRBV27 and TRBJ2-7, with D perhaps matching TRBD2 (6 bases). The CDR3 contains 14 residues. Germline loops: CDR1 MNHEY, CDR2 SMNVEV (reference sequence). V was pared by 3 bases and J by 4 bases, with 13 bases between.

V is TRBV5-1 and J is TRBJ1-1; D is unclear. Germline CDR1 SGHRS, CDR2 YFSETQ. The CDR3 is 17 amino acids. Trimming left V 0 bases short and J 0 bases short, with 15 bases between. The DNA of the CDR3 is TGCGCCAGCAGCTTGGTGGTGCGGGAATCCCTGAACACTGAAGCTTTCTTT. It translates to CASSLVVRESLNTEAFF.

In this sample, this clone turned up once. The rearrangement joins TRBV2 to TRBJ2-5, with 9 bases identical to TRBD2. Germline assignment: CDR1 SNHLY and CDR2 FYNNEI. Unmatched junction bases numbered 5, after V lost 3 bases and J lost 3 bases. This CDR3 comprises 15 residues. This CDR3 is CASSEGGRAEETQYF. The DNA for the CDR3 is TGTGCCAGCAGTGAGGGCGGGAGGGCGGAAGAGACCCAGTACTTC.

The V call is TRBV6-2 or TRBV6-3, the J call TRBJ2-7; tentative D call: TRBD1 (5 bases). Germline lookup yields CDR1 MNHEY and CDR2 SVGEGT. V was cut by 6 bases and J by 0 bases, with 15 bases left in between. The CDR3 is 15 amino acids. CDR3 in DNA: TGTGCCAGCAGCCCTCGATCAGGGTCCTCCTACGAGCAGTACTTC. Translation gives CASSPRSGSSYEQYF.

CDR3 DNA: TGCGCCAGCAGCACGGGACAGAACTATGGCTACACCTTC. Translation gives CASSTGQNYGYTF. This chain uses TRBV5-1 with TRBJ1-2, with 7 bases matching TRBD1. CDR1 and CDR2 (germline): SGHRS, YFSETQ. The CDR3 has 13 residues. V lost 4 bases, J lost 2 bases, and 2 bases stayed unmatched.

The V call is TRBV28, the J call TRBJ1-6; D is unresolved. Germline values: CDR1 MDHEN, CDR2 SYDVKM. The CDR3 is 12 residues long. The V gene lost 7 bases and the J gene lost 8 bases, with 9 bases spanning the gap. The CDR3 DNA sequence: TGTGCCAGCACCCTGGCAGATTCACCCCTCCACTTT. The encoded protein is CASTLADSPLHF.

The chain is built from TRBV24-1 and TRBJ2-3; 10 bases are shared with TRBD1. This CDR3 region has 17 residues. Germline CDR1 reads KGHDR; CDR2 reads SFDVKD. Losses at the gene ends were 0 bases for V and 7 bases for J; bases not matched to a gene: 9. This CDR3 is CATSDLIGGQGYYTQYF. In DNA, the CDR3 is TGTGCCACCAGTGATTTGATAGGGGGACAGGGGTATTATACGCAGTATTTT.